This TCR beta chain was captured in a study of blood T cell repertoires in COVID-19 (TCRdb year 2020). The study in broad terms: Samples from collaborators originated in the United States, Italy and Spain and spanned both the acute and convalescent phases of COVID-19. A de-identified subject ID, COVID-19 status, age in years and sex were almost always included in the sample metadata. The prospective study material was composed of cDNA or gDNA derived from T cells, B-cell-depleted T cells, or PBMCs. Samples came from the ongoing ImmuneRACE study (first 160 participants) plus 1,254 subjects from 6 global collaborators. HLA class I and class II types, where available, came from metadata supplied by the sample provider rather than from assay-based typing. The repertoires were made available in a free public database intended to serve as a resource for research on the immune response to SARS-CoV-2. The dataset comprised deeply sampled blood TCRbeta repertoires from subjects exposed to, actively infected with, or recovered from COVID-19. What the authors observed across the whole study: Clinical and demographic metadata were provided uncurated, with the amount varying by source and participant.

The immunoSEQ Assay, a bias-controlled multiplex PCR, was used to amplify TCRbeta CDR3 regions from genomic DNA. Concerning the study's data processing: The number of nucleated cells in each sample was estimated by amplification of reference gene primers within the assay. To quantify the absolute abundance of each unique TCRbeta CDR3 rearrangement, sequence reads were collapsed and filtered. For each sample, productive Simpson clonality was calculated by taking the square root of Simpson's diversity index across productive rearrangements. TCRdb obtained this table from immuneACCESS and retained in-frame rearrangements with V and J assigned. These tables miss some clones; where compared with another copy, unresolved V genes account for less than half of the shortfall, and the remainder is unexplained. That table furnishes V, J and clone size, whereas the DNA furnished D and trimming. The sample table contains fewer than 250,000 clones; only one count was recorded for approximately 85% of them. Of the sample, around 9.8% is held by the ten largest clones.

CDR1 SGHRS and CDR2 YFSETQ were looked up in the germline V gene. Reading from cysteine to phenylalanine, the CDR3 counts 19 amino acids. Only the CDR3 DNA is retained, 57 bases long and in frame from the first base. V has 0 bases trimmed and J has 1 base trimmed; junction bases matching no gene number 11. This clone was detected only once. What antigen it recognizes has not been identified. Nothing much larger sits one base from this clone, and base qualities are not available. Enrolling through a virtual design, the prospective study's participants ranged in age from roughly 18 to 100 years and lived across 20 to 30 United States geographic areas. Cohort assignment in the prospective study relied on participant-reported clinical history from a screening survey and a study questionnaire. Mobile phlebotomists in the prospective study collected whole blood, serum and a nasopharyngeal or oropharyngeal swab from every participant. Participants in the prospective study had the option to provide additional blood draws and questionnaires over a 2-month period. Before DNA extraction, blood samples from the prospective study were shipped at room temperature or frozen.

The specimen was PBMCs or T cells enriched from blood (not recorded which). The TCR was taken from a woman between 45 and 60 years old with acute COVID-19. Recombination connected TRBV5-1 to TRBJ1-1; 11 middle bases align to TRBD1. The nucleotide sequence reads TGCGCCAGCAGCTTGGGGACAGGGGGCGAAAGAAGGAAGAACACTGAAGCTTTCTTT. It translates to CASSLGTGGERRKNTEAFF.